These 11 T cell receptor beta chains were sequenced from one sample in a study of cytomegalovirus exposure and HLA in healthy donors. In the PCR, 60 Vbeta and 13 Jbeta primers were used. Clones were sequenced by immunoSEQ multiplex PCR, and TCRdb holds only the in-frame ones, with some missing. Of 160,000 or so clones in the sample, over 80% are singletons; the top ten hold approximately 4%. Sample: PBMCs. The receptors derive from a man aged 50-59 years in good health and CMV-seropositive.

The chain employs TRBV28 and TRBJ2-1, with 7 bases aligning to TRBD1. This CDR3 comprises 15 residues. Trimming took 2 bases from V and 8 from J; bases not matched to a gene: 9. Per the germline V gene, CDR1 is MDHEN and CDR2 is SYDVKM. The CDR3 spells CASSLRPGTAHEQFF. In DNA form, the CDR3 reads TGTGCCAGCAGTTTACGCCCCGGGACAGCCCATGAGCAGTTCTTC.

The V gene is TRBV2, the J gene TRBJ2-2; D may be TRBD2 (6 bases). Trimming shortened V by 3 bases and J by 5 bases, and 16 bases separated the two germline ends. The CDR3 is 16 residues long. Germline assignment: CDR1 SNHLY and CDR2 FYNNEI. As DNA, the CDR3 is TGTGCCAGCAGTGACGGAGTGGGAGGAGGGACCGGGGAGCTGTTTTTT. Translating it yields CASSDGVGGGTGELFF. Complete variable domain (other parts from reference TRBV2 and TRBJ2-2): EPEVTQTPSHQVTQMGQEVILRCVPISNHLYFYWYRQILGQKVEFLVSFYNNEISEKSEIFDDQFSVERPDGSNFTLKIRSTKLEDSAMYFCASSDGVGGGTGELFFGEGSRLTVL.

V is TRBV30 and J is TRBJ2-3; the match to TRBD2 covers 7 bases. Germline CDR1 reads GTSNPN; CDR2 reads SVGIG (reference sequence). V shed 4 bases, J shed 7 bases, and the junction held 8 bases outside the gene matches. This CDR3 spans 13 amino acids. DNA for the CDR3: TGTGCCTGGAATTACGGGAGGCCCAATACGCAGTATTTT. It specifies CAWNYGRPNTQYF.

This clone was detected only a few times. The rearrangement uses TRBV18 and TRBJ2-3, with 9 bases that match TRBD1. Trimming at V came to 2 bases and at J to 2 bases, leaving 5 bases not matched to a gene. The CDR3 spans 16 residues. Germline V CDR1 and CDR2: KGHSH, LQKENI. CDR3 sequence (DNA): TGTGCCAGCTCACCAGCGGGACAGGGATTCACAGATACGCAGTATTTT. This translates into CASSPAGQGFTDTQYF.

This rearrangement joins TRBV21-1 to TRBJ2-1; the table gives TRBD1 as D, unverified against the DNA. TRBV21-1 is deemed a pseudogene. This CDR3 is built from 16 residues. The CDR3 sequence is CASSKGAGRHHNEQFF. CDR3 nucleotide sequence: TGTGCCAGCAGCAAAGGGGCAGGGCGGCACCACAATGAGCAGTTCTTC.

This rearrangement joins TRBV6-4 to TRBJ2-1; no definite D call. V dropped 2 bases and J dropped 3 bases, with 2 bases sitting between them. CDR3 length: 12 residues. Looked up from germline, CDR1 is MRHNA and CDR2 is SNTAGT. The CDR3 DNA reads TGTGCCAGCAGTGACCACTACAATGAGCAGTTCTTC. Translating it yields CASSDHYNEQFF.

CDR3 coding DNA: TGTGCCAGTAGGTTTTTAGGGACAGGGGAAGAGACCCAGTACTTC. Protein: CASRFLGTGEETQYF. The chain carries TRBV19 and TRBJ2-5; 10 nucleotides line up with TRBD1. Germline V lookup: CDR1 LNHDA, CDR2 SQIVND (reference sequence). The J segment lost 3 bases and the V segment lost 6 bases, leaving 7 bases of the junction unmatched. The CDR3 runs to 15 residues.

The J gene is TRBJ2-3, the V gene TRBV5-1, with no clear D. This CDR3 comprises 15 residues. Per the germline V gene, CDR1 is SGHRS and CDR2 is YFSETQ. The ends were cut back, 0 bases at V and 5 bases at J, with 13 bases in the middle. In nucleotides, the CDR3 is TGCGCCAGCAGCTTGGGACTTCCTCCCGGAGATACGCAGTATTTT. Translation gives CASSLGLPPGDTQYF.

This chain connects TRBV28 to TRBJ1-1; 8 bases match TRBD1. The V gene end was trimmed by 2 bases and the J gene end by 5 bases; junction bases not matched to a gene: 10. The germline V gene encodes CDR1 MDHEN and CDR2 SYDVKM. The CDR3 has 16 amino acids. CDR3 sequence (DNA): TGTGCCAGCAGTTTACCTGGACAGGGAAGGTTTACTGAAGCTTTCTTT. As protein: CASSLPGQGRFTEAFF.

V and J are TRBV19 and TRBJ2-3; tentative D call: TRBD2 (7 bases). Germline V CDR1 and CDR2: LNHDA, SQIVND (reference sequence). There are 15 residues in the CDR3. Deletions cut 3 bases from V and 1 base from J, with 11 bases between. CDR3 sequence: CASSMGGARTDTQYF. CDR3 DNA sequence: TGTGCCAGTAGTATGGGGGGGGCTCGCACAGATACGCAGTATTTT.

The genes are TRBV29-1 and TRBJ2-4; the match to TRBD1 covers 9 bases. Trimming at V came to 6 bases and at J to 9 bases, leaving 3 bases not matched to a gene. The germline gives CDR1 SQVTM, CDR2 ANQGSEA. The CDR3 covers 11 residues. In nucleotides, the CDR3 is TGCAGCGTGCCGACAGGGGGCATTCAGTACTTC. It is translated as CSVPTGGIQYF.